These 9 T cell receptor beta chains were sequenced from one sample in a study of human T cells and chemical hapten exposure. TCRdb processed the RACE reads anew with MiXCR; each CDR3 protein has one entry. Counted here are roughly 110,000 distinct CDR3 sequences, approximately 12% occurring once; the ten biggest clones make up roughly 1.5%. Stated time point: pre-sensitization, week 0. The treatment here: therapeutic diphenylcyclopropenone sensitization with weekly scalp DPC. The sequenced sample was whole blood, obtained in connection with sensitization to the hapten diphenylcyclopropenone (DPC). The origin of the receptors is a woman aged 45-65 years with alopecia areata. Some clones in this sample may be carry-over from other donors' samples.

This clonotype showed up just a few times. V is TRBV7-7 and J is TRBJ2-3; the D gene is possibly TRBD2 (5 bases). The CDR3 runs to 13 residues. Between the trimmed V and J ends, which lost 4 bases and 6 bases, there was a span of 11 bases. Looked up from germline, CDR1 is SSHAT and CDR2 is FNYEAQ (reference sequence). The CDR3 sequence is CASSYTVADTQYF. The CDR3, as DNA: TGTGCCAGCAGCTATACAGTAGCGGATACGCAGTATTTT.

This clonotype appeared many times. This chain joins TRBV20-1 and TRBJ1-5; 10 nucleotides align to TRBD1. Trimming at V came to 0 bases and at J to 6 bases, leaving 14 bases not matched to a gene. In germline, CDR1 is DFQATT, CDR2 SNEGSKA (reference sequence). CDR3 size: 18 residues. The CDR3 region is CSARDLSSGTGDFQPQHF. As DNA, the CDR3 is TGCAGTGCTAGAGATCTATCGTCAGGGACAGGGGATTTTCAGCCCCAGCATTTT.

The V call is TRBV20-1, the J call TRBJ2-3, with a weak D call TRBD1 (7 bases). Per germline, CDR1 DFQATT and CDR2 SNEGSKA (reference sequence). The V and J ends lost 5 bases and 0 bases respectively, with 18 bases between them. CDR3 length: 16 amino acids. CDR3 sequence (DNA): TGCAGTGCTCCGGACAGGACTACGACTAGCACAGATACGCAGTATTTT. This gives the protein CSAPDRTTTSTDTQYF.

The V and J genes are TRBV18 and TRBJ2-1; D is ambiguous. Germline assignment: CDR1 KGHSH and CDR2 LQKENI. V was cut by 3 bases and J by 15 bases, with 15 bases left in between. The CDR3 loop spans 12 amino acids. For the CDR3, the DNA is TGTGCCAGCTCACCGGAACGGACGGTACCGTTCTTC. Its translation: CASSPERTVPFF.

Notes on this clonotype: A much larger clone is a single base away; this may be a read error. The chain couples TRBV5-1 to TRBJ2-3; D gene uncertain. This CDR3 contains 13 residues. The germline V gene encodes CDR1 SGHRS and CDR2 YFSETQ. CDR3: CVSSLDGTDTQYF. CDR3 nucleotide sequence: TGCGTCAGCAGCCTAGACGGCACAGATACGCAGTATTTT.

V is TRBV28 and J is TRBJ1-5; 11 bases align to TRBD1. Unmatched junction bases numbered 1, after V lost 6 bases and J lost 6 bases. The CDR3 length is 13 residues. The V gene's germline CDR1 is MDHEN and CDR2 SYDVKM. The CDR3, as DNA: TGTGCCAGCAGGGACAGGGGGCTTCAGCCCCAGCATTTT. This translates into CASRDRGLQPQHF.

This clonotype was observed a few times. V is TRBV5-1 and J is TRBJ2-3; TRBD1 matches 9 bases. The CDR3 has 14 amino acids. Germline assignment: CDR1 SGHRS and CDR2 YFSETQ. V lost 4 bases to trimming and J lost 10 bases; unmatched junction nucleotides: 10. CDR3 amino acids: CASSPPTGGISQYF. DNA of the CDR3: TGCGCCAGCAGCCCCCCGACAGGGGGTATATCGCAGTATTTT.

This clonotype was counted only a few times. The chain has TRBV24-1 and TRBJ2-1; TRBD2 matches at 9 bases. J gave up 8 bases and V 4 bases, and 11 bases lay outside the gene matches. This CDR3 is 16 amino acids long. Germline CDR1 and CDR2: KGHDR and SFDVKD. The DNA of the CDR3 is TGTGCCACCAGTGACACCGGGACTAGCAATGGTCATGAGCAGTTCTTC. Encoded protein: CATSDTGTSNGHEQFF.

This clonotype was counted between two and nine times. This chain uses TRBV28 with TRBJ2-3, with 7 bases fitting TRBD2. The CDR3 has 14 amino acids. Looked up from germline, CDR1 is MDHEN and CDR2 is SYDVKM. The V gene end was trimmed by 4 bases and the J gene end by 6 bases; junction bases not matched to a gene: 7. CDR3 nucleotide sequence: TGTGCCAGCAGTTCCGTAGCGGGTTTGGATACGCAGTATTTT. Amino acid sequence: CASSSVAGLDTQYF. The full variable domain, rest sourced from reference TRBV28 and TRBJ2-3, is DVKVTQSSRYLVKRTGEKVFLECVQDMDHENMFWYRQDPGLGLRLIYFSYDVKMKEKGDIPEGYSVSREKKERFSLILESASTNQTSMYLCASSSVAGLDTQYFGPGTRLTVL.